Here is one T cell receptor (beta chain) with its context. The sample belongs to a study of blood T cell repertoires in COVID-19. At the level of the study: COVID-19 samples collected from the United States, Italy and Spain covered acute and convalescent phases. PBMCs, B-cell-depleted T cells, or T cells were the source of the cDNA or gDNA that made up the material.

The germline gives CDR1 MDHEN, CDR2 SYDVKM. V lost 6 bases and J lost 1, with 6 bases in between. This CDR3 has 12 amino acids. Original processing notes: Amplification of reference gene primers was used by the study to estimate nucleated cell counts. Method: immunoSEQ multiplex PCR; TCRdb's copy keeps in-frame clones and lacks some. The V and J calls and the clone size are those of that table, but D and trimming were determined from the DNA. The profile covers fewer than 350,000 clones, with 89% appearing a single time and over 4% taken by the ten largest. Participant reports of clinical history set cohort assignment.

The V and J genes are TRBV28 and TRBJ1-1; no clear D gene. The material sequenced was PBMCs or T cells enriched from blood (not recorded which). The receptor comes from a man between 60 and 75 years old who had recovered from COVID-19. The CDR3 loop reads CASRQTNTEAFF. The CDR3 region has the DNA TGTGCCAGCAGACAGACGAACACTGAAGCTTTCTTT.